These 14 T cell receptor beta chains were all obtained from the same sample, sequenced in a study of Graves' ophthalmopathy and Graves' hyperthyroidism. The TCR beta CDR3 regions underwent amplification from RNA transcripts. Investigators did first-round RT-PCR with HTBI primers, then second-round multiplex PCR. Each CDR3 protein is one row after TCRdb ran MiXCR on the multiplex PCR reads. Here the sample spans approximately 410,000 distinct CDR3 sequences, roughly 15% being singletons. Material: peripheral blood. The receptor source for this set is a woman aged 18 to 35 with stable Graves' hyperthyroidism.

This clonotype was picked up many times. This sequence joins TRBV7-2 and TRBJ2-5; tentatively, D is TRBD1 (6 bases). V was clipped by 6 bases and J by 1 base, with 15 bases between them. Germline assignment: CDR1 SGHTA and CDR2 FQGNSA. The CDR3 runs to 15 residues. CDR3 bases: TGTGCCAGCAGTTACCAGGGGAATGGCCAAGAGACCCAGTACTTC. Encoded protein: CASSYQGNGQETQYF.

This clonotype has ten or more counts. The rearrangement uses TRBV5-1 and TRBJ2-2; the match to TRBD1 covers 9 bases. Germline values: CDR1 SGHRS, CDR2 YFSETQ. CDR3 length equals 15 residues. The J segment lost 7 bases and the V segment lost 6 bases, leaving 10 bases of the junction unmatched. CDR3 loop: CASNSGQGLGGELFF. In nucleotides, the CDR3 is TGCGCCAGCAATTCGGGACAGGGCCTGGGCGGGGAGCTGTTTTTT.

This clonotype was seen ten or more times. J is TRBJ1-2 and V is TRBV5-1; D ambiguous. The germline V and J ends were trimmed by 3 bases and 7 bases, with 13 bases remaining between them. CDR1 is SGHRS and CDR2 is YFSETQ in the germline V gene. This CDR3 contains 13 residues. The chain's CDR3 is CASSSDSGPGYTF. The CDR3 DNA is TGCGCCAGCAGCTCCGACTCAGGCCCTGGCTACACCTTC.

This clonotype came up many times. The gene calls are TRBV7-2 and TRBJ1-2; TRBD1 is a possible D gene (5 bases). Germline-derived CDR1 and CDR2 are SGHTA and FQGNSA. The length of the CDR3 is 12 residues. V lost 1 base to trimming and J lost 8 bases, with 8 bases between them. The chain's CDR3 is CASSLVGGGYTF. The CDR3 DNA follows: TGTGCCAGCAGCTTAGTTGGGGGAGGCTACACCTTC.

This clonotype appeared a few times. Given a much more abundant clone one base away, this may be a read error. V is TRBV7-6 and J is TRBJ2-5; 7 nucleotides match TRBD1. CDR3 size: 15 residues. Germline loops: CDR1 SGHVS, CDR2 FNYEAQ. The CDR3 sequence is CASSSSGTDQETKYF. CDR3 nucleotides: TGTGCCAGCAGCTCCTCCGGGACAGACCAAGAGACCAAGTACTTC.

Points on this clonotype: A junction end diverges from the germline sequence, so it may reflect a read error. The V gene is TRBV20-1, the J gene TRBJ2-5; maybe TRBD1 (6 bases). The CDR3 totals 15 residues. Germline V CDR1 and CDR2: DFQATT, SNEGSKA (reference sequence). The CDR3 protein is CSATISGHRWETQHF. The CDR3 region has the DNA TGCAGTGCTACAATTTCGGGACACCGGTGGGAGACCCAGCACTTC.

This clonotype was seen at least ten times. V and J are TRBV6-2 or TRBV6-3 and TRBJ2-3; the D is unclear. This CDR3 spans 14 amino acids. Germline CDR1 reads MNHEY; CDR2 reads SVGEGT. Trimming stripped 0 bases from V and 3 bases from J, with 7 bases between. The CDR3 loop reads CASSYSSATDTQYF. CDR3 bases: TGTGCCAGCAGTTACTCCAGCGCGACAGATACGCAGTATTTT.

This clonotype was seen repeatedly, ten times or more. The chain is built from TRBV6-1 and TRBJ1-2; D is perhaps TRBD1 (6 bases). The CDR3 is made up of 14 amino acids. CDR1 and CDR2 from the germline V gene are MNHNS and SASEGT. With 10 bases removed from V and 3 bases from J, the gap between germline ends came to 18 bases. The CDR3 sequence is CATQPGAQDYGYTF. CDR3 bases: TGTGCCACCCAACCAGGGGCCCAGGACTATGGCTACACCTTC.

The gene calls are TRBV7-2 and TRBJ2-7; maybe TRBD2 (5 bases). The CDR3 contains 12 residues. V dropped 5 bases and J dropped 5 bases, with 10 bases sitting between them. Germline CDR1 is SGHTA and CDR2 is FQGNSA. The CDR3 sequence is CASSPSGNEQYF. CDR3 bases: TGTGCCAGCAGCCCGTCGGGGAACGAGCAGTACTTC. The variable domain in full, completed from reference TRBV7-2 and TRBJ2-7, reads GAGVSQSPSNKVTEKGKDVELRCDPISGHTALYWYRQSLGQGLEFLIYFQGNSAPDKSGLPSDRFSAERTGGSVSTLTIQRTQQEDSAVYLCASSPSGNEQYFGPGTRLTVT.

This clonotype has more than one count but fewer than ten. This may be a read error, as it is one base from a much larger clone. The chain's CDR3 is CASTPQGTSYEQCF. The DNA of the CDR3 is TGTGCCAGCACTCCCCAGGGAACATCCTACGAGCAGTGCTTC. The rearrangement links TRBV27 to TRBJ2-7; possible D gene TRBD1, 5 bases. Germline V CDR1 and CDR2: MNHEY, SMNVEV (reference sequence). The CDR3 runs 14 residues.

There are many counts of this clonotype. This chain uses TRBV6-1 with TRBJ2-7; 8 bases line up with TRBD1. This CDR3 has 15 residues. After removal of 3 bases from V and 6 bases from J, the junction contained 10 bases not matched to a gene. Germline CDR1 and CDR2: MNHNS and SASEGT. The CDR3 bases are TGTGCCAGCAGTGACTACTTGGGGACAGGAATCGAGCAGTACTTC. This sequence encodes CASSDYLGTGIEQYF.

This clonotype came up a few times. The genes are TRBV19 and TRBJ1-5; 7 nucleotides agree with TRBD1. Per the germline V gene, CDR1 is LNHDA and CDR2 is SQIVND (reference sequence). The trim removed 5 bases at V and 4 bases at J, leaving 8 bases unmatched. This CDR3 region has 15 residues. The CDR3 reads CASSRDSDANQPQHF. The CDR3 nucleotides read TGTGCCAGTAGTCGGGACAGCGATGCAAATCAGCCCCAGCATTTT. Complete variable domain (other parts from reference TRBV19 and TRBJ1-5): DGGITQSPKYLFRKEGQNVTLSCEQNLNHDAMYWYRQDPGQGLRLIYYSQIVNDFQKGDIAEGYSVSREKKESFPLTVTSAQKNPTAFYLCASSRDSDANQPQHFGDGTRLSIL.

A few counts support this clonotype. This chain joins TRBV3-1 and TRBJ1-2, with TRBD1 matching over 7 bases. V was pared by 1 base and J by 5 bases, with 16 bases of the junction left unmatched. This CDR3 is 18 amino acids long. The germline V gene encodes CDR1 LGHDT and CDR2 YNNKEL (reference sequence). In DNA form, the CDR3 reads TGTGCCAGCAGCCAAGCCTCCCACGGGACAGTTATTTGGTATGGCTACACCTTC. Translating gives CASSQASHGTVIWYGYTF.

The V gene is TRBV11-2, the J gene TRBJ2-5; perhaps TRBD2 as D (6 bases). The CDR3 has 17 amino acids. V shed 2 bases and J shed 2 bases, with 18 bases lying between them. Germline V gene data show CDR1 as SGHAT and CDR2 as FQNNGV. Here the CDR3 DNA reads TGTGCCAGCAGCTTACGAAATAAAATGGGACTGCAAGAGACCCAGTACTTC. It encodes CASSLRNKMGLQETQYF.